The next 25 T cell receptor beta chains were all read from a single sample in a study of low-dose radiotherapy and immunotherapy resistance in tumors. It was with a constant-region primer and a V-primer adapter that TCRs were amplified over around 19 PCR cycles. TCRdb fed the reads into MiXCR, producing one record per CDR3 protein. This table has tens of thousands of distinct CDR3 sequences, roughly 10% appearing once. Specified time point: before trial treatment. The material sequenced was PBMCs, taken before treatment. Receptors were obtained from a female donor with ovarian cancer.

This clonotype was seen many times. J is TRBJ1-2 and V is TRBV5-1; D gene unclear. Trimming took off 0 bases at V and 8 bases at J, with 20 bases between the two ends. The CDR3 sequence is 16 residues long. The V gene's germline CDR1 is SGHRS and CDR2 YFSETQ. The DNA for the CDR3 is TGCGCCAGCAGCTTGGAAAGTCCGACGGACCCGAGGGGCTACACCTTC. Its protein is CASSLESPTDPRGYTF.

This clonotype has more than one count but fewer than ten. The chain combines TRBV20-1 with TRBJ1-5; 7 nucleotides align to TRBD1. Trimming removed 4 bases from V and 7 bases from J; junction bases left unmatched: 7. The CDR3 loop spans 13 amino acids. Germline V gene lookup returns CDR1 DFQATT and CDR2 SNEGSKA (reference sequence). CDR3 sequence reads: CSATRQGGQPQHF. The CDR3 DNA sequence: TGCAGTGCTACGCGGCAGGGGGGGCAGCCCCAGCATTTT.

This clonotype was found many times. The chain joins TRBV2 to TRBJ2-7, with D tentatively TRBD1 (6 bases). This CDR3 is built from 12 residues. V was clipped by 6 bases and J by 4 bases, with 10 bases between them. The germline V gene encodes CDR1 SNHLY and CDR2 FYNNEI. The CDR3 loop is CASREQGYEQYF. CDR3 DNA sequence: TGTGCCAGCAGAGAACAGGGTTACGAGCAGTACTTC.

This clonotype was seen a single time. Since a far larger clone is one base different, this is likely a read error. This sequence joins TRBV7-6 and TRBJ2-1, with 9 positions matching TRBD1. The CDR3 covers 13 residues. Germline V CDR1 and CDR2: SGHVS, FNYEAQ. The ends lost 5 bases at V and 10 bases at J; junction bases unmatched: 6. The CDR3 DNA reads TGTGCCAGCAGCCGAGACAGGGGGTACGAGCAGTTCTTC. It is translated as CASSRDRGYEQFF.

This clonotype was counted a few times. The conserved phenylalanine or tryptophan is not found at the CDR3 terminus, so this likely reflects a read error. The chain combines TRBV28 with TRBJ1-5, with D possibly being TRBD1 (6 bases). Looked up from germline, CDR1 is MDHEN and CDR2 is SYDVKM. The CDR3 has 15 residues. V gave up 5 bases and J gave up 6 bases, with 17 bases separating them. The CDR3 region has the DNA TGTGCCAGCAGTCCACCGACGAGGGGGGGTCAGCCCCAGCATTTG. It encodes CASSPPTRGGQPQHL.

This clonotype was seen ten or more times. This chain joins TRBV29-1 and TRBJ1-1; TRBD1 matches at 8 bases. Germline CDR1 reads SQVTM; CDR2 reads ANQGSEA. The CDR3 is 13 residues long. After removal of 8 bases from V and 4 bases from J, the junction contained 9 bases not matched to a gene. The CDR3: CSCRQGRSTEAFF. CDR3 coding DNA: TGCAGCTGCCGACAGGGGCGGAGCACTGAAGCTTTCTTT.

This clonotype was recorded many times. The gene calls are TRBV19 and TRBJ1-2, with D unclear. This CDR3 comprises 12 residues. Deletions cut 3 bases from V and 2 bases from J, with 4 bases between. CDR1 and CDR2 from the germline V gene are LNHDA and SQIVND (reference sequence). As DNA, the CDR3 is TGTGCCAGTAGTATTTCCAACTATGGCTACACCTTC. Translation: CASSISNYGYTF.

This clonotype has at least ten counts. The CDR3 reads CASSSASGGPFLDEQFF. The CDR3 DNA sequence: TGTGCCAGCAGTTCTGCTAGCGGGGGCCCATTCTTGGATGAGCAGTTCTTC. The chain is built from TRBV6-6 and TRBJ2-1, with 10 bases matching TRBD2. Germline V gene lookup returns CDR1 MNHNY and CDR2 SVGAGI (reference sequence). Germline trimming cut 4 bases from V and 8 bases from J; bases unmatched to any gene: 14. The CDR3 spans 17 residues.

This clonotype showed up many times. The chain joins TRBV20-1 to TRBJ2-4; D gene uncertain. Germline CDR1 reads DFQATT; CDR2 reads SNEGSKA (reference sequence). CDR3 length: 15 amino acids. V lost 4 bases, J lost 0 bases, and 13 bases lay in between. As DNA, the CDR3 is TGCAGTGCTACTCCGGCCCTTACAGCCAAAAACATTCAGTACTTC. Its translation: CSATPALTAKNIQYF.

This clonotype has at least ten counts. The chain has TRBV10-3 and TRBJ1-6; 7 positions agree with TRBD1. With 0 bases clipped from V and 7 bases from J, the junction kept 15 bases outside the gene matches. Germline V CDR1 and CDR2: ENHRY, SYGVKD. This CDR3 has 19 residues. CDR3 coding DNA: TGTGCCATCAGTGAGTCTTCTGGTGTCGGGCCAGGGGGGAATTCACCCCTCCACTTT. Its protein product is CAISESSGVGPGGNSPLHF.

This chain joins TRBV7-3 and TRBJ1-1; weak D call: TRBD1 (5 bases). Germline CDR1 and CDR2: SGHTA and FQGTGA. The ends were cut back, 6 bases at V and 4 bases at J, with 15 bases in the middle. The CDR3 has 14 amino acids. CDR3 DNA: TGTGCCAGCAGGTGGGGGGAAGGGAGCACTGAAGCTTTCTTT. Translated: CASRWGEGSTEAFF.

This clonotype was detected a few times. The V and J genes are TRBV18 and TRBJ2-1; D is unclear. The V and J ends lost 2 bases and 4 bases respectively, with 3 bases between them. The germline gives CDR1 KGHSH, CDR2 LQKENI. This CDR3 comprises 12 residues. This CDR3 reads CASSPGYNEQFF. CDR3 in DNA: TGTGCCAGCTCACCAGGTTACAATGAGCAGTTCTTC.

This clonotype was seen many times. This chain joins TRBV28 and TRBJ2-7, with no clear D. In germline, CDR1 is MDHEN, CDR2 SYDVKM. The CDR3 has 13 amino acids. V lost 2 bases, J lost 0 bases, and 5 bases lay in between. The CDR3 reads CASSLRFSYEQYF. The DNA of the CDR3 is TGTGCCAGCAGTTTACGGTTCTCCTACGAGCAGTACTTC.

This clonotype was observed at least ten times. The chain employs TRBV7-6 and TRBJ2-4; TRBD1 agrees at 9 bases. The CDR3 sequence is 15 residues long. The V segment lost 0 bases and the J segment 5 bases; nucleotides outside the gene matches: 2. Germline V lookup: CDR1 SGHVS, CDR2 FNYEAQ. CDR3 region: CASSLAGQGENIQYF. CDR3 nucleotide sequence: TGTGCCAGCAGCTTAGCGGGACAGGGAGAAAACATTCAGTACTTC.

As concerns this clonotype: This may come from a read error, since a much larger clone is one base off. This chain uses TRBV12-3 or TRBV12-4 with TRBJ2-1; 8 positions agree with TRBD1. Unmatched junction bases numbered 13, after V lost 5 bases and J lost 10 bases. This CDR3 contains 15 residues. CDR3 sequence reads: CASSPLGTGSYEQFF. As DNA, the CDR3 is TGTGCCAGCAGTCCCCTGGGGACAGGATCCTACGAGCAGTTCTTC.

This clonotype was observed at least ten times. V is TRBV6-2 or TRBV6-3 and J is TRBJ2-1; TRBD1 matches at 10 bases. V gave up 3 bases and J gave up 4 bases; unmatched junction bases: 6. The CDR3 extends over 16 amino acids. The germline gives CDR1 MNHEY, CDR2 SVGEGT. CDR3 DNA sequence: TGTGCCAGCAGTTATTTTTGGGACAGGGGTTACAATGAGCAGTTCTTC. This encodes CASSYFWDRGYNEQFF.

This clonotype has a count of ten or more. The genes are TRBV5-6 and TRBJ1-1; 7 bases align to TRBD1. V trimming: 5 bases; J trimming: 10 bases; junction bases outside the gene matches: 8. CDR1 and CDR2 from the germline V gene are SGHDT and YYEEEE. This CDR3 contains 12 residues. As DNA, the CDR3 is TGTGCCAGCAGTTGGGGGACAGAGGGAGCTTTCTTT. Protein: CASSWGTEGAFF.

In this sample, this clonotype turned up many times. The chain uses TRBV18 and TRBJ2-1; TRBD2 matches at 13 bases. CDR1 and CDR2 from the germline V gene are KGHSH and LQKENI. Germline trimming cut 4 bases from V and 4 bases from J; bases unmatched to any gene: 10. This CDR3 has 18 amino acids. CDR3 in DNA: TGTGCCAGCTCACGCGGACTAGCGGGGGCTGGGGGATACAATGAGCAGTTCTTC. Its translation is CASSRGLAGAGGYNEQFF.

This clonotype was seen at least ten times. V usage is TRBV7-2 and J usage is TRBJ2-1; D uncertain. CDR1 and CDR2 from the germline V gene are SGHTA and FQGNSA. The CDR3 totals 15 residues. Between the trimmed V and J ends, which lost 4 bases and 0 bases, there was a span of 10 bases. The CDR3, as DNA: TGTGCCAGCAGCTCGGCGGCCAGCTCCTACAATGAGCAGTTCTTC. This translates into CASSSAASSYNEQFF.

The chain uses TRBV12-5 and TRBJ2-7; no clear D gene. There are 13 residues in the CDR3. The germline CDR1 and CDR2 sequences are LGHNT and FRNRAP. V lost 2 bases and J lost 3, with 8 bases in between. Here the CDR3 reads CASGLPRFYEQYF. The CDR3 DNA reads TGTGCTAGTGGTTTGCCCCGATTCTACGAGCAGTACTTC.

This clonotype was observed many times. The J gene is TRBJ1-1, the V gene TRBV27, with D unclear. In germline, CDR1 is MNHEY, CDR2 SMNVEV (reference sequence). V lost 7 bases to trimming and J lost 7 bases, with 13 bases between them. The CDR3 sequence is 12 residues long. The CDR3: CASTGRRNEAFF. In nucleotides, the CDR3 is TGTGCCAGCACCGGACGGCGGAATGAAGCTTTCTTT.

This clonotype has a count of ten or more. The J gene is TRBJ2-3, the V gene TRBV11-2; the match to TRBD2 covers 8 bases. Germline-derived CDR1 and CDR2 are SGHAT and FQNNGV. This CDR3 contains 18 residues. The V gene end was trimmed by 0 bases and the J gene end by 2 bases; junction bases not matched to a gene: 10. CDR3 region: CASSLEIWGSGNTDTQYF. The CDR3 coding sequence is TGTGCCAGCAGCTTAGAGATATGGGGTAGCGGGAACACAGATACGCAGTATTTT.

This clonotype was recorded many times. This chain connects TRBV7-3 to TRBJ2-3, with no clear D. The CDR3 has 12 amino acids. Germline V lookup: CDR1 SGHTA, CDR2 FQGTGA. V shed 4 bases and J shed 4 bases, with 6 bases lying between them. The CDR3 loop reads CASSSSPDTQYF. In DNA, the CDR3 is TGTGCCAGCAGCTCGTCCCCAGATACGCAGTATTTT.

This clonotype is termed medium-sized (0.01 to 0.1%). The chain employs TRBV6-1 and TRBJ2-3, with 7 bases identical to TRBD2. After removal of 3 bases from V and 2 bases from J, the junction contained 2 bases not matched to a gene. Germline V gives CDR1 MNHNS, CDR2 SASEGT. The CDR3 consists of 14 residues. The CDR3 sequence: CASSDSGHTDTQYF. The CDR3 region has the DNA TGTGCCAGCAGTGATAGCGGGCACACAGATACGCAGTATTTT.

This clonotype was detected many times. The chain has TRBV28 and TRBJ1-5; TRBD1 matches at 8 bases. The ends lost 5 bases at V and 0 bases at J; junction bases unmatched: 6. The CDR3 contains 16 residues. In germline, CDR1 is MDHEN, CDR2 SYDVKM. The CDR3 DNA sequence: TGTGCCAGCAGTAAACTGACAGGGGCTAGCAATCAGCCCCAGCATTTT. Translation: CASSKLTGASNQPQHF.